The entry below describes one T cell receptor beta chain. Its antigen remains unidentified. In germline, CDR1 is SGHTA, CDR2 FQGNSA. This CDR3 contains 14 residues. The entry originates in a study of cytomegalovirus exposure and HLA in healthy donors. Study-wide results and caveats: Cytomegalovirus-associated TCR beta chains were listed, numbering approximately 150. It was in a later analysis that TCR association rates were seen to vary by HLA locus, highest for DRB1 and lowest for HLA-C. Using a false discovery rate of 0.05, a later analysis showed that 15,000 to 20,000 TCR beta sequences were associated with HLA alleles. It is likely that the observed cluster of highly shared sequence variants was a sequencing artifact.

PCR employed 60 Vbeta and 13 Jbeta primers. Only in-frame clones appear in the TCRdb table, and some are missing; sequencing was by immunoSEQ multiplex PCR. The sample includes roughly 180,000 clones, 65% to 80% seen only once; the top ten take around 2.3%. This sequence originates from a woman under 40 in good health and CMV-seropositive. Material: PBMCs. The J gene is TRBJ1-5, the V gene TRBV7-2; unclear D gene. This CDR3 is CATNTIYSNQPQHF. Here the CDR3 DNA reads TGTGCTACCAACACAATTTATAGCAATCAGCCCCAGCATTTT.